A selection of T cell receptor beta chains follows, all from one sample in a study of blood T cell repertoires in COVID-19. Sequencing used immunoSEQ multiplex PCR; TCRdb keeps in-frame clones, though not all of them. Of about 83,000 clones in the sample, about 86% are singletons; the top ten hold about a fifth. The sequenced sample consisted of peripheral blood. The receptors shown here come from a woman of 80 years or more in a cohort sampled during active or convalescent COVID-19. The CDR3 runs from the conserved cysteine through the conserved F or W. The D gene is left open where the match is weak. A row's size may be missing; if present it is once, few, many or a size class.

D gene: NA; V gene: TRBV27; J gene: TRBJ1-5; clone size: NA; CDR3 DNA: TGTGCCAGCTCCCTAGACGCGGCGGTCGGTCAGCCCCAGCATTTT; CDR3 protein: CASSLDAAVGQPQHF
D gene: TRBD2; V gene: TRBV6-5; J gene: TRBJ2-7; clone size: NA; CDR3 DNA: TGTGCCAGCAGTTACCCGACTAGCGGGAGGGGGTACGAGCAGTACTTC; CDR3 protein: CASSYPTSGRGYEQYF
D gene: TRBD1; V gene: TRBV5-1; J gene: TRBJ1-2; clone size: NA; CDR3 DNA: TGCGCCAGCAGCCCCACAGGGGTGGGGGACTATGGCTACACCTTC; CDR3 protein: CASSPTGVGDYGYTF
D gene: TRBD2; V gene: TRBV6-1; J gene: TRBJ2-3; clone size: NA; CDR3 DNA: TGTGCCAGCAGTGAAGCGGGGACTAGCGGGAGTTTCGCAGATACGCAGTATTTT; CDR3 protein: CASSEAGTSGSFADTQYF
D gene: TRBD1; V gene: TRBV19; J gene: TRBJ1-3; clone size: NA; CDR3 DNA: TGTGCCAGCTCCCGGGACAGGGAAGGAAACACCATATATTTT; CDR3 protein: CASSRDREGNTIYF
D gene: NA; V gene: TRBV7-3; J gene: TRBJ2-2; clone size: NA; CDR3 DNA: TGTGCCAGCAGCATATCAAGTCAGGACGGGGAGCTGTTTTTT; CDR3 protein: CASSISSQDGELFF
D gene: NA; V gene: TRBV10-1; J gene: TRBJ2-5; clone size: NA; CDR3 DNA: TGCGCCAGCAGTGAGACGGGAGTAGAGACCCAGTACTTC; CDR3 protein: CASSETGVETQYF
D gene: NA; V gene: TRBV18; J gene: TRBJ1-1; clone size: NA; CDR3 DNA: TGTGCCAGCTCACCAGAAACTAGTGGTACTGAAGCTTTCTTT; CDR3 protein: CASSPETSGTEAFF
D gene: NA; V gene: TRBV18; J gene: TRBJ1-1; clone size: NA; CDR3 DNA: TGTGCCAGCTCTTTCGGGTACACTGAAGCTTTCTTT; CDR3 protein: CASSFGYTEAFF
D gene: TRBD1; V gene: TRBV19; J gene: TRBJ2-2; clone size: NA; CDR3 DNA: TGTGCCAGTAGTATCTCCGACAGGGAGAGGATGGCCGGGGAGCTGTTTTTT; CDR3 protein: CASSISDRERMAGELFF
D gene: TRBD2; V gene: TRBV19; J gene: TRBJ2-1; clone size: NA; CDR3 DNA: TGTGCCAGTAGTAGGAAAAGGACTAGCGCCTACAATGAGCAGTTCTTC; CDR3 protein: CASSRKRTSAYNEQFF
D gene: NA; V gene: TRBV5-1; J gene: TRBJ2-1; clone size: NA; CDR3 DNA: TGCGCCAGCAGCTTGGAGGACAGACACAATGAGCAGTTCTTC; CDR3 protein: CASSLEDRHNEQFF
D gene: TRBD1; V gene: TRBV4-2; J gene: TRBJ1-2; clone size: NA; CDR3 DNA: TGTGCCAGCAGCCGAGCCGGGACAGTGAACTATGGCTACACCTTC; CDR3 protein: CASSRAGTVNYGYTF
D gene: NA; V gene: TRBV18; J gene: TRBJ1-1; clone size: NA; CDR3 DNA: TGTGCCAGCTCACTAATACCAGGGAACACTGAAGCTTTCTTT; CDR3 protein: CASSLIPGNTEAFF
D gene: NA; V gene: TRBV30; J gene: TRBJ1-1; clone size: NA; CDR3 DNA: TGTGCCTGGAGCCGCCGGGGGGGGTACACTGAAGCTTTCTTT; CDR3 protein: CAWSRRGGYTEAFF
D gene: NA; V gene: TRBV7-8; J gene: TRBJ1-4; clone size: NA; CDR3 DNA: TGTGCCAGCAGCTTGGCAGGGAGGGAAAAACTGTTTTTT; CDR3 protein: CASSLAGREKLFF
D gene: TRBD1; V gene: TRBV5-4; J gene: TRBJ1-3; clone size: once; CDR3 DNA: TGTGCCAGCAGCAAGGACAGGGGGGTAGCTGGAAACACCATATATTTT; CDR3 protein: CASSKDRGVAGNTIYF
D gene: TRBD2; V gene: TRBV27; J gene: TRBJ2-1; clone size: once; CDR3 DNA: TGTGCCAGCAGTTTAGTTAGCGGGATGTCCTACAATGAGCAGTTCTTC; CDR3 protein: CASSLVSGMSYNEQFF
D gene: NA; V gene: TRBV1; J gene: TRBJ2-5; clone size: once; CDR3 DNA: TGCACCAGCAGCCAAGATGCTAGCGGGAGTGAGACCCAGTACTTC; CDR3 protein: CTSSQDASGSETQYF
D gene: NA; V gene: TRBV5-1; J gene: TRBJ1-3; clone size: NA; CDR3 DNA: TGCGCCAGCAGCCCACAGGCGCAGCCTGGAAACACCATATATTTT; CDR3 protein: CASSPQAQPGNTIYF
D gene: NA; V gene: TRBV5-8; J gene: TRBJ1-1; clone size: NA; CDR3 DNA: TGTGCCAGCAGCTTCCCCGGGGTGGGGACTTTACGTGAAGCTTTCTTT; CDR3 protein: CASSFPGVGTLREAFF
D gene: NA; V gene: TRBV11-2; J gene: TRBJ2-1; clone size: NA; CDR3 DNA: TGTGCCAGCAGCTCGCAGGGGTACTCCTACAATGAGCAGTTCTTC; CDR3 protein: CASSSQGYSYNEQFF
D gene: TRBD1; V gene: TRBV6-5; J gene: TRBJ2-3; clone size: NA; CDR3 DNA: TGTGCCAGCAGGAGAGACAGGGGAGATACGCAGTATTTT; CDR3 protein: CASRRDRGDTQYF
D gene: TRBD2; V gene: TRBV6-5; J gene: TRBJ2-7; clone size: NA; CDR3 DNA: TGTGCCAGCAATCCAAGAGGACTAGCCTCCACGCTGCAGTACTTC; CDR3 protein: CASNPRGLASTLQYF
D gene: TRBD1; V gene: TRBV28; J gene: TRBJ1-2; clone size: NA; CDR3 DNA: TGTGCCAGCAGAACCGGGACAGTAAACTATGGCTACACCTTC; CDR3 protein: CASRTGTVNYGYTF
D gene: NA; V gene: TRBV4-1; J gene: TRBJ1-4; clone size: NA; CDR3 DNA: TGCGCCAGCAGCCAAGGGGGCAGCCTCATTGAAAAACTGTTTTTT; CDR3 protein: CASSQGGSLIEKLFF
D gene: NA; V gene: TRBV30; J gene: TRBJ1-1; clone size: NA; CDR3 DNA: TGTGCCTGGAGTGTACAGGGGAACACTGAAGCTTTCTTT; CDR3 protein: CAWSVQGNTEAFF
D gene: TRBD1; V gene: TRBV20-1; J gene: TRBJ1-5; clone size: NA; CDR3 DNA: TGCAGTGCTAGTGGGGACAGTCGGAATCAGCCCCAGCATTTT; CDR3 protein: CSASGDSRNQPQHF
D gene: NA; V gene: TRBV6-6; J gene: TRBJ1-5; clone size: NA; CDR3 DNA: TGTGCCAGCACGGCCAGGGGATACTCTCAGCCCCAGCATTTT; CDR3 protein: CASTARGYSQPQHF
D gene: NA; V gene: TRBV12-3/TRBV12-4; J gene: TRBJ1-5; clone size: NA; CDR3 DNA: TGTGCCAGCAGTTTATTAGCTTATCAGCCCCAGCATTTT; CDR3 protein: CASSLLAYQPQHF
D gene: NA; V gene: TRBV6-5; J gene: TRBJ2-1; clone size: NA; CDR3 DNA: TGTGCCAGCGTCAGGGGGGTGGGTGATGAGCAGTTCTTC; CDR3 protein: CASVRGVGDEQFF
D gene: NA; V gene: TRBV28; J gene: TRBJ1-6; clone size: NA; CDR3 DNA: TGTGCCAGCAGTTCCAAATCACGCGGCTATAATTCACCCCTCCACTTT; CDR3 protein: CASSSKSRGYNSPLHF
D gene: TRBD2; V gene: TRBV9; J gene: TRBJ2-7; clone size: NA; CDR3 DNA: TGTGCCAGCAGCGTAGGCGGGGGGGACTCCTACGAGCAGTACTTC; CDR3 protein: CASSVGGGDSYEQYF
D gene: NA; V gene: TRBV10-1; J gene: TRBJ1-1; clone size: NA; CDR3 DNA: TGCGCCAGCAGATCGGGACAGAACACTGAAGCTTTCTTT; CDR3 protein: CASRSGQNTEAFF
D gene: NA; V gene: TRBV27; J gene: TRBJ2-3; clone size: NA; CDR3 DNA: TGTGCCAGCAGGTTTGAGAGCACAGATACGCAGTATTTT; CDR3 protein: CASRFESTDTQYF
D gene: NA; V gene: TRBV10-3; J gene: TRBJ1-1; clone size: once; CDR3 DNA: TGTGCCATCAGTGATCCAGCGATGAACACTGAAGCTTTCTTT; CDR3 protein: CAISDPAMNTEAFF
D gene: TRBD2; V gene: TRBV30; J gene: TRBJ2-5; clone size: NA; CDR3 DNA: TGTGCCTGGAGGCTACTAGCGGGAGTGTCACTTGAGGAGACCCAGTACTTC; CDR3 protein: CAWRLLAGVSLEETQYF
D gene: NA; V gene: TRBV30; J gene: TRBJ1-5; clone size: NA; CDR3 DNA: TGTGCCTGGAGCGCGGGGGGTAATGGTCAGCCCCAGCATTTT; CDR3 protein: CAWSAGGNGQPQHF
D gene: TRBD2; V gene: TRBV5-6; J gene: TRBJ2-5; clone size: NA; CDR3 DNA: TGTGCCAGCAGCTTGGACGGGAGGGGGCAAGAGACCCAGTACTTC; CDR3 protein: CASSLDGRGQETQYF
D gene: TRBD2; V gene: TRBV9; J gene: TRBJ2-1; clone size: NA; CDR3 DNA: TGTGCCAGCAGCGGGGGGCGGTTGGCGGGAGGGAGCTCCTACAATGAGCAGTTCTTC; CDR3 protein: CASSGGRLAGGSSYNEQFF
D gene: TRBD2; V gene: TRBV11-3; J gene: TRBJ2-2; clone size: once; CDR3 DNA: TGTGCCAGCAGCTACAGACTAGCGGGAGACACCGGGGAGCTGTTTTTT; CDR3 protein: CASSYRLAGDTGELFF
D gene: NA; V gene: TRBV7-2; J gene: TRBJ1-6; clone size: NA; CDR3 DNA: TGTGCCAGCAGCTCGCAACAGGGTTTGGCCCTCCACTTT; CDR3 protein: CASSSQQGLALHF
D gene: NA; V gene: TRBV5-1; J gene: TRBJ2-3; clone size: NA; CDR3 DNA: TGCGCCAGCAGCTTGTACGGGAGTTGGGCAGATACGCAGTATTTT; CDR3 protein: CASSLYGSWADTQYF
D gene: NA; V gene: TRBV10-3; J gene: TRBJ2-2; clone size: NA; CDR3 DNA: TGTGCCATCAGTGAGACGGGATCCAACACCGGGGAGCTGTTTTTT; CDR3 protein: CAISETGSNTGELFF
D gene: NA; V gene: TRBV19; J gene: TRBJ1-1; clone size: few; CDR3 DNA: TGTGCCACAATGGGAGGGGCCAAGGACACTGAAGCTTTCTTT; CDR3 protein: CATMGGAKDTEAFF
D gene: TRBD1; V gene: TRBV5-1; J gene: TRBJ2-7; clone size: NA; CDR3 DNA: TGCGCCAGCAGCTTGAACACCGGACAGGGGGGGAGCGAGCAGTACTTC; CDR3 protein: CASSLNTGQGGSEQYF
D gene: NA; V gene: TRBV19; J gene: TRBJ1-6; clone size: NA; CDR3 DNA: TGTGCCAGTAAGGCGACGACGGGTCCAGATAGTTCACCCCTCCACTTT; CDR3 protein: CASKATTGPDSSPLHF